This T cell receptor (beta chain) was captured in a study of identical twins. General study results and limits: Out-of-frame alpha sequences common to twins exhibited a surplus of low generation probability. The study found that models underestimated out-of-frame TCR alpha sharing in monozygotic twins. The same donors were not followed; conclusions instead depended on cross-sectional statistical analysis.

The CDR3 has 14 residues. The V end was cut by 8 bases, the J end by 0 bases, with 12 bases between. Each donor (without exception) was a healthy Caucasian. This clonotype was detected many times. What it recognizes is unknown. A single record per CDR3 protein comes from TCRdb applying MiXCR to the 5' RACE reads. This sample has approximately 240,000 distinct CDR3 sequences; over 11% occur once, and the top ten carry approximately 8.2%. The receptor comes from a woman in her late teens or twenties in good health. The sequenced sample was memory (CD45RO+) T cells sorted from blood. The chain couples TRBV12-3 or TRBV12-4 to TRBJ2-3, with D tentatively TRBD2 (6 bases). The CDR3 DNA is TGTGCCAGCCCCCCGGCGGGGAGCACAGATACGCAGTATTTT. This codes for CASPPAGSTDTQYF.